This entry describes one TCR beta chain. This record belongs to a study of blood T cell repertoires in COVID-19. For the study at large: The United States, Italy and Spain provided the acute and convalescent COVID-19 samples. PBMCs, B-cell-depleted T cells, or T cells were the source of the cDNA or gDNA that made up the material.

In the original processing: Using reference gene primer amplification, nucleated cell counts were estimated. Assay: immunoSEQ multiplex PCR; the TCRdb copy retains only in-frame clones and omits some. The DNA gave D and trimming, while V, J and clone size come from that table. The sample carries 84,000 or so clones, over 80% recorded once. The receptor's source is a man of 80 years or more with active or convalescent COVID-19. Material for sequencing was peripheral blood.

DNA of the CDR3: TGTGCCAGCAACCCCACGTCAGAGGGTCGTACTGAAGCTTTCTTT. It encodes CASNPTSEGRTEAFF. The V and J genes are TRBV27 and TRBJ1-1; D ambiguous. CDR3 length: 15 amino acids. Germline V gives CDR1 MNHEY, CDR2 SMNVEV (reference sequence). The germline V and J ends were trimmed by 7 bases and 5 bases, with 20 bases remaining between them.